Listed below are T cell receptor beta chains from one sample, sequenced in a study of shared clonotypes between healthy human individuals. TCRdb keeps only in-frame clones here, not all; method: immunoSEQ multiplex PCR. This table holds 2 million to 2.5 million clones, less than 95% found once. The sample taken for sequencing was naive CD4+ T cells from PBMCs. Source of these receptors: a man in his late teens or twenties in good health. Some clones in this sample may be carry-over from other donors' samples. Both conserved end residues are part of each CDR3. A D gene is named only where the DNA matches it firmly.

V gene,D gene,J gene,CDR3 protein,CDR3 DNA
TRBV28,TRBD1,TRBJ1-5,CASSRTGKQPQHF,TGTGCCAGCAGTCGGACAGGGAAACAGCCCCAGCATTTT
TRBV5-1,NA,TRBJ2-7,CASSLAGQGPNEQYF,TGCGCCAGCAGCTTGGCCGGTCAGGGTCCCAACGAGCAGTACTTC
TRBV7-2,NA,TRBJ2-4,CASSLMRAENIQYF,TGTGCCAGCAGCTTAATGCGCGCGGAAAACATTCAGTACTTC
TRBV7-2,TRBD2,TRBJ2-5,CASAGGIRETQYF,TGTGCCAGCGCGGGGGGAATTAGAGAGACCCAGTACTTC
TRBV28,NA,TRBJ2-1,CASSFGRNEQFF,TGTGCCAGCAGTTTCGGCCGCAATGAGCAGTTCTTC
TRBV25-1,NA,TRBJ2-2,CASSELVRGTGELFF,TGTGCCAGCAGTGAACTGGTGCGCGGCACCGGGGAGCTGTTTTTT
TRBV5-4,NA,TRBJ1-1,CASSLEGGNTEAFF,TGTGCCAGCAGCTTGGAAGGGGGGAACACTGAAGCTTTCTTT
TRBV27,TRBD2,TRBJ2-1,CASSLVSGRADEQFF,TGTGCCAGCAGTTTAGTAAGCGGGAGGGCCGATGAGCAGTTCTTC
TRBV5-1,NA,TRBJ2-5,CASSSAGRQETQYF,TGCGCCAGCAGCTCCGCAGGGAGACAAGAGACCCAGTACTTC
TRBV5-1,TRBD2,TRBJ2-5,CASSLGGRARVETQYF,TGCGCCAGCAGCTTGGGGGGGAGGGCTCGAGTCGAGACCCAGTACTTC
TRBV6-1,NA,TRBJ2-1,CASSHLRRSEQFF,TGTGCCAGCAGTCACCTTCGGAGATCTGAGCAGTTCTTC